Below, one TCR beta chain is given with its context. Which antigen it targets is not known. The input lacks base qualities; no much larger clone sits a single base away. Before TCR sequencing, CD3+CD8+ T cells were sorted out of fresh PBMCs. This specimen belongs to a study of immunodeficiency (dated 2019 in TCRdb). Context from the whole study: Repertoire analysis was performed to search for VDJ recombination defects and oligoclonality.

Overall study outcomes, separate from this receptor: Severe oligoclonality, as judged by top-100 and total clonotype frequencies, was observed in patient CD8+ T cells but not in patient CD4+ T cells. Patient CD8+ T cells showed restricted TRB V-J pairing and lower productive entropy than control CD8+ T cells. In the entropy comparisons of patients against healthy controls, patients were shown as n=3 (open circles), and an effect of thymic development was suggested only as a possibility.

Genomic DNA was isolated using the QIAamp DNA Blood Mini Kit and then sent out for immunoSEQ repertoire analysis. CDR3 regions were amplified by multiplex PCR from a standard quantity of genomic DNA template. The PCR products underwent sequencing on an Illumina platform. The authors' analysis ran thus. Alignment of sequences to a reference was performed, and V, D and J gene definitions were taken from IMGT. To get rid of PCR and sequencing errors, closely related sequences were merged using a nearest-neighbor clustering algorithm. V, D and J usage in productive unique and total sequences was analyzed using ImmunoSEQ Analyzer tools and R version 3.6.1. This is the immuneACCESS table as TCRdb keeps it, with only in-frame sequences that have V and J called. A part of the clones is gone; compared with another copy, unresolved V genes explain less than half, and the rest is unexplained. V, J and clone size derive from that table, while D and trimming were established from the DNA sequence. Present in this sample are approximately 1,400 clones, roughly 93% of which were seen just once. The top ten clones comprise about 2.5% of the sample.

Via the germline V gene, CDR1 is SQVTM and CDR2 ANQGSEA. Here V drops 3 bases and J drops 3 bases, and the junction holds 6 bases not matched to any gene. From its cysteine to its phenylalanine, the CDR3 spans 15 amino acids. CDR3 DNA is the only sequence kept; it has 45 bases, read in frame from the first base. Sample: CD8+ T cells from blood. The clonotype was recovered from a human donor in good health. The sequence links TRBV29-1 to TRBJ2-7; TRBD2 matches 12 bases in the middle. The CDR3 in this case is CSVDLPSGGVYEQYF. The bases read TGCAGCGTTGATCTGCCTAGCGGGGGGGTCTACGAGCAGTACTTC.